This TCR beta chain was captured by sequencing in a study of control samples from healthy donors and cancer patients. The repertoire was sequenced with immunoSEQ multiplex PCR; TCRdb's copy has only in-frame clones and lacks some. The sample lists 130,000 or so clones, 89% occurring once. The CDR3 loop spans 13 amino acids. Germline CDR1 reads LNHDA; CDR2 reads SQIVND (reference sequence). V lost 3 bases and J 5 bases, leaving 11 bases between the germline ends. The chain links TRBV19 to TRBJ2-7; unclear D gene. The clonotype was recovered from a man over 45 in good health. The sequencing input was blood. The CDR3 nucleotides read TGTGCCAGTAGTATGTCCCCCCTCGACGAGCAGTACTTC. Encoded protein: CASSMSPLDEQYF.